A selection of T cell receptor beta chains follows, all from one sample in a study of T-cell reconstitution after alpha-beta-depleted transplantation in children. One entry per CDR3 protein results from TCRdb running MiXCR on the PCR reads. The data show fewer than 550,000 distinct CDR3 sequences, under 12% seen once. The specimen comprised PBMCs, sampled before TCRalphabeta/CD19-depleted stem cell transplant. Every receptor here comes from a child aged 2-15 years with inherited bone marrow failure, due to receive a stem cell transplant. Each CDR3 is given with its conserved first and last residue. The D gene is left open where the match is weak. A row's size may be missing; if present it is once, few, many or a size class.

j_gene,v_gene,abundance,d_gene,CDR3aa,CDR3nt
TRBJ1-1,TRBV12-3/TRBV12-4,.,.,CASRVGTAKAIF,TGTGCCAGCAGGGTCGGGACGGCTAAAGCTATCTTT
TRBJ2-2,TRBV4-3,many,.,CASSQVRTFGELFF,TGCGCCAGCAGCCAAGTCCGGACGTTCGGGGAGCTGTTTTTT
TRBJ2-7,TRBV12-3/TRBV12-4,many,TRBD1,CASSLRQGRTYEQYF,TGTGCCAGCAGTCTTAGACAGGGGAGGACCTACGAGCAGTACTTC
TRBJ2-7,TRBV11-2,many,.,CASSSGTGSGFTYEQYF,TGTGCCAGCAGCTCCGGGACAGGTAGCGGGTTCACCTACGAGCAGTACTTC
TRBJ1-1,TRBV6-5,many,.,CASSYGPHGSTEAFF,TGTGCCAGCAGTTATGGGCCTCATGGGAGCACTGAAGCTTTCTTT
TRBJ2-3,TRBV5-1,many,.,CASSLGPGPEVTQYF,TGCGCCAGCAGCTTGGGACCGGGCCCAGAGGTTACGCAGTATTTT
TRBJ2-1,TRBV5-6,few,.,CASSLGPPRNEQFF,TGTGCCAGCAGCTTGGGCCCTCCCCGCAATGAGCAGTTCTTC
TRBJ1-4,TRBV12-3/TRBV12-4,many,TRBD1,CASSFRQGAEKLFF,TGTGCCAGCAGTTTTAGACAGGGGGCTGAAAAACTGTTTTTT
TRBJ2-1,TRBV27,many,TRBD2,CASSLWGTSGSWVEQFF,TGTGCCAGCAGTTTATGGGGGACTAGCGGGAGCTGGGTTGAGCAGTTCTTC
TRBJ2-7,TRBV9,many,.,CASSVVSGAPSYEQYF,TGTGCCAGCAGCGTAGTGTCGGGAGCCCCCTCCTACGAGCAGTACTTC
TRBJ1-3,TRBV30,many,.,CAWTPRNTIYF,TGTGCCTGGACCCCGCGAAACACCATATATTTT
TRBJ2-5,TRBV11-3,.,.,CASSSKRPQETQYF,TGTGCCAGCAGCTCTAAACGGCCTCAAGAGACCCAGTACTTC
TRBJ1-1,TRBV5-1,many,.,CASSLRLGSGTEAFF,TGCGCCAGCAGCTTGAGGTTGGGGAGTGGCACTGAAGCTTTCTTT
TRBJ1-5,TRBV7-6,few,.,CASSNLPPGPTAQPQHF,TGTGCCAGCAGCAACCTCCCCCCCGGTCCGACAGCTCAGCCCCAGCATTTT
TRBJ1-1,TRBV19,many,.,CASTTTGFDTEAFF,TGTGCCAGTACCACGACCGGTTTCGACACTGAAGCTTTCTTT
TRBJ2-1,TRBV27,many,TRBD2,CASSLAGGLHNEQFF,TGTGCCAGCAGTTTAGCGGGAGGGCTCCACAATGAGCAGTTCTTC
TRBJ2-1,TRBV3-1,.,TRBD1,CACTQDFGDSERVGEQFF,TGTGCCTGCACCCAAGATTTCGGGGACAGCGAGCGAGTAGGTGAGCAGTTCTTC
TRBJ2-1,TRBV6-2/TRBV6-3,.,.,CASTIRDFYEQFF,TGTGCCAGCACCATCCGGGACTTTTATGAGCAGTTCTTC
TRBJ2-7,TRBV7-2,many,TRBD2,CASSLSGRYEQYF,TGTGCCAGCAGCTTAAGCGGGAGGTACGAGCAGTACTTC
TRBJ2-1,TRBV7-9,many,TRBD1,CASSQLYRDRGGEQFF,TGTGCCAGCAGCCAACTATACCGGGACAGGGGGGGCGAGCAGTTCTTC
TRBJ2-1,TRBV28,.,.,CASSFPPGSRSNEQFF,TGTGCCAGCAGTTTCCCCCCAGGCTCTCGAAGCAATGAGCAGTTCTTC
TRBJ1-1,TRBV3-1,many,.,CASKNAGNTEAFF,TGTGCCAGCAAAAACGCAGGGAACACTGAAGCTTTCTTT
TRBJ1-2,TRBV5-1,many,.,CASSSGDGYGYTF,TGCGCCAGCAGCTCCGGGGACGGCTATGGCTACACCTTC
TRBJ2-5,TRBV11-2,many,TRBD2,CASSPWTSGFQETQYF,TGTGCCAGCAGCCCCTGGACTAGCGGGTTCCAAGAGACCCAGTACTTC
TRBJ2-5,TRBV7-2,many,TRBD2,CASSLRLAIQETQYF,TGTGCCAGCAGCCTAAGACTAGCGATCCAAGAGACCCAGTACTTC
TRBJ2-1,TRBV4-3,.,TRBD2,CASSQDRGPPGRAHNEQFF,TGCGCCAGCAGCCAAGACAGAGGGCCTCCCGGGAGGGCCCACAATGAGCAGTTCTTC
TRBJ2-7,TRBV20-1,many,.,CSAPHPRQSYEQYF,TGCAGTGCTCCCCACCCCCGGCAGTCCTACGAGCAGTACTTC
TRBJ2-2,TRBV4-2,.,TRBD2,CASSQDGAGGSPGELFF,TGTGCCAGCAGCCAAGATGGAGCGGGAGGGTCCCCCGGGGAGCTGTTTTTT
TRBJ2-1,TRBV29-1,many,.,CSVEGTSVSYNEQFF,TGCAGCGTTGAAGGGACCTCGGTGTCCTACAATGAGCAGTTCTTC
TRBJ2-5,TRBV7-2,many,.,CASSLKGEAYQETQYF,TGTGCCAGCAGCTTAAAAGGGGAGGCGTACCAAGAGACCCAGTACTTC
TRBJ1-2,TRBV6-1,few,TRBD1,CASKGSTGRVYGYTF,TGTGCCAGCAAAGGTTCGACAGGGAGGGTCTATGGCTACACCTTC
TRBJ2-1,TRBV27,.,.,CASSPRGGYEQFF,TGTGCCAGCAGTCCCAGGGGGGGGTATGAGCAGTTCTTC
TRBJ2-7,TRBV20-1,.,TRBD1,CSARGTGFGYEQYF,TGCAGTGCTAGGGGGACAGGGTTCGGCTACGAGCAGTACTTC
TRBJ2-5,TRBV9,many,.,CASSVAGFGVKETQYF,TGTGCCAGCAGCGTAGCGGGATTCGGGGTGAAAGAGACCCAGTACTTC
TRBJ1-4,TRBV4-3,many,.,CASSQEPLRVPEDEKLFF,TGCGCCAGCAGCCAAGAACCCCTCCGAGTCCCGGAGGATGAAAAACTGTTTTTT
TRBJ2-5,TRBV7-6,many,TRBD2,CASSLASGVLQETQYF,TGTGCCAGCAGCTTAGCTAGCGGGGTCCTACAAGAGACCCAGTACTTC
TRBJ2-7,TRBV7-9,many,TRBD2,CASVLTSGPGEQYF,TGTGCCAGCGTTTTGACTAGCGGCCCGGGAGAGCAGTACTTC
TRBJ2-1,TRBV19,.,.,CASSISGHPYNEQFF,TGTGCCAGTAGTATTTCGGGACATCCCTACAATGAGCAGTTCTTC
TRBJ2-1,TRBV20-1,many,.,CSARDRRESFYNEQFF,TGCAGTGCTAGAGATAGGAGGGAGTCGTTCTACAATGAGCAGTTCTTC
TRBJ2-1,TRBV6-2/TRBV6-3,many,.,CASTTWGDRRNEQFF,TGTGCCAGCACCACTTGGGGGGACAGAAGGAATGAGCAGTTCTTC
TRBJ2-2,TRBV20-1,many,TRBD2,CSARVRLAGTTGELFF,TGCAGTGCTAGAGTGAGACTAGCGGGTACCACCGGGGAGCTGTTTTTT
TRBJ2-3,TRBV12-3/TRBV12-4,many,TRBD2,CASSFVAGEMDTQYF,TGTGCCAGCAGTTTTGTAGCGGGAGAGATGGATACGCAGTATTTT
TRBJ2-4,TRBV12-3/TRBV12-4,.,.,CASSRRLTAKNIQYF,TGTGCCAGCAGCCGAAGACTGACAGCCAAAAACATTCAGTACTTC
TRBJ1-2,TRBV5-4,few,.,CASSPARASEGYGYTF,TGTGCCAGCAGCCCAGCCCGCGCCAGTGAAGGTTATGGCTACACCTTC
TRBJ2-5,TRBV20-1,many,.,CSARDPVSQETQYF,TGCAGTGCTAGAGATCCCGTCTCCCAAGAGACCCAGTACTTC
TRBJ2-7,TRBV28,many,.,CASTGISYEQYF,TGTGCCAGCACCGGGATCTCCTACGAGCAGTACTTC